This T cell receptor beta chain was found in a study of regulatory T cells in long-lasting Graves disease. About the research overall: It was over 5 years of antithyroid drugs, with positive TSH receptor antibodies, that meant persistent Graves' disease.

TCR beta libraries were built with iRepertoire HTBI primers and Arm-PCR of CDR3 regions. MiXCR was run by TCRdb on the multiplex PCR reads, yielding one entry per CDR3 protein. This table has approximately 400,000 distinct CDR3 sequences, more than 20% appearing once. Trimming took off 0 bases at V and 2 bases at J, with 17 bases between the two ends. This CDR3 region has 17 residues. Germline CDR1 and CDR2: MNHEY and SVGAGI. As to time point: persistent/refractory GD, antithyroid drugs over 5 years with positive TRAb. Extracted PBMC RNA gave rise to the TCR library. The source of the patients was an endocrinology department in Xi'an, China. This clonotype was seen many times.

The chain combines TRBV6-5 with TRBJ2-7, with D possibly being TRBD2 (6 bases). The sample here was peripheral blood mononuclear cells (PBMCs), taken when the disease was refractory, from a patient treated with antithyroid drugs. This TCR was recovered from a female donor with Graves disease. The DNA of the CDR3 is TGTGCCAGCAGTTACTCGATAATAGGAGGGGAGGCCTACGAGCAGTACTTC. It codes for CASSYSIIGGEAYEQYF.